The 15 T cell receptor beta chains below were found in one sample sequenced in a study of T cell responses to AZD1222 COVID-19 vaccine. Repertoires were generated with immunoSEQ multiplex PCR, while TCRdb's copy carries only in-frame clones and drops some. The profile shows over 120,000 clones, approximately 90% of them singletons. The sample in question was peripheral blood, obtained on day 0 of AZD1222 vaccination. These TCRs come from an adult in good health.

The chain employs TRBV6-4 and TRBJ2-1; D is ambiguous. V was trimmed by 2 bases and J by 7 bases, leaving 12 bases between them. Germline V CDR1 and CDR2: MRHNA, SNTAGT. There are 14 residues in the CDR3. CDR3 in amino acids: CASSDRAAGNEQFF. DNA of the CDR3: TGTGCCAGCAGTGACAGGGCCGCCGGGAATGAGCAGTTCTTC.

The chain couples TRBV28 to TRBJ1-1; 8 nucleotides match TRBD1. CDR1 and CDR2 (germline): MDHEN, SYDVKM. Losses at the gene ends were 3 bases for V and 1 base for J; bases not matched to a gene: 10. The CDR3 sequence is 17 residues long. The CDR3 reads CASSLYGRGRGNTEAFF. CDR3 bases: TGTGCCAGCAGTTTGTATGGCAGGGGGCGCGGGAACACTGAAGCTTTCTTT. Looking up the rest from reference TRBV28 and TRBJ1-1 gives the full variable domain: DVKVTQSSRYLVKRTGEKVFLECVQDMDHENMFWYRQDPGLGLRLIYFSYDVKMKEKGDIPEGYSVSREKKERFSLILESASTNQTSMYLCASSLYGRGRGNTEAFFGQGTRLTVV.

CDR3 in amino acids: CASGVHEQYF. In DNA, the CDR3 is TGTGCCAGCGGGGTCCACGAGCAGTACTTC. V is TRBV7-8 and J is TRBJ2-7; no clear D. CDR1 and CDR2 (germline): SGHVS, FQNEAQ. The CDR3 is 10 amino acids. Trimming took off 8 bases at V and 5 bases at J, with 7 bases between the two ends.

The V call is TRBV15, the J call TRBJ2-7; D not certain. V was cut by 0 bases and J by 4 bases, with 4 bases left in between. The CDR3 is made up of 12 amino acids. Germline assignment: CDR1 LNHNV and CDR2 YYDKDF (reference sequence). This chain's CDR3 is CATSRDPYEQYF. The CDR3 DNA follows: TGTGCCACCAGCAGAGATCCTTACGAGCAGTACTTC.

V and J are TRBV3-1 (or the pseudogene TRBV3-2) and TRBJ2-1, with 7 bases that match TRBD1. The CDR3 contains 15 residues. Germline CDR1 LGHDT, CDR2 YNNKEL (reference sequence). After removal of 0 bases from V and 5 bases from J, the junction contained 4 bases not matched to a gene. This CDR3 is CASSQETGQNNEQFF. DNA of the CDR3: TGTGCCAGCAGCCAAGAAACGGGACAGAACAATGAGCAGTTCTTC.

The chain links TRBV29-1 to TRBJ1-1; D gene ambiguous. Germline V gives CDR1 SQVTM, CDR2 ANQGSEA. Between the trimmed V and J ends, which lost 5 bases and 2 bases, there was a span of 12 bases. The CDR3 totals 13 residues. This chain's CDR3 is CSVSGRLNTEAFF. As DNA, the CDR3 is TGCAGCGTTTCCGGGAGGCTTAACACTGAAGCTTTCTTT.

This chain uses TRBV27 with TRBJ2-7; D is tentatively TRBD1 or TRBD2 (5 bases each). Germline V gene lookup returns CDR1 MNHEY and CDR2 SMNVEV (reference sequence). Trimming shortened V by 5 bases and J by 7 bases, and 21 bases separated the two germline ends. The CDR3 is made up of 15 amino acids. CDR3 loop: CASSQTGTATGEQYF. The CDR3 DNA reads as TGTGCCAGCAGTCAAACCGGGACGGCGACCGGGGAGCAGTACTTC.

This sequence joins TRBV6-5 and TRBJ1-4; 7 bases fit TRBD1. The CDR3 spans 14 residues. V lost 4 bases to trimming and J lost 5 bases; unmatched junction nucleotides: 4. Germline loops: CDR1 MNHEY, CDR2 SVGAGI. The CDR3 spells CASSLQGRNEKLFF. CDR3 bases: TGTGCCAGCAGTTTACAGGGGCGGAATGAAAAACTGTTTTTT.

This clone was detected once. The chain employs TRBV3-1 (or the pseudogene TRBV3-2) and TRBJ2-7; TRBD2 is a possible D gene (5 bases). V was trimmed by 2 bases and J by 6 bases, leaving 20 bases between them. The CDR3 has 16 residues. Germline V CDR1 and CDR2: LGHDT, YNNKEL (reference sequence). The CDR3 reads CASSQIPTGSGCEQYF. CDR3 nucleotides: TGTGCCAGCAGCCAAATCCCGACGGGGTCAGGATGCGAGCAGTACTTC.

V usage is TRBV15 and J usage is TRBJ2-5; D tentatively reads TRBD1 or TRBD2 (5 bases each). Germline CDR1 and CDR2: LNHNV and YYDKDF (reference sequence). The ends were cut back, 1 base at V and 0 bases at J, with 6 bases in the middle. This CDR3 has 14 residues. This chain's CDR3 is CATSRGGYQETQYF. CDR3 bases: TGTGCCACCAGCAGAGGGGGGTACCAAGAGACCCAGTACTTC.

The chain joins TRBV5-1 to TRBJ1-1; D not certain. This CDR3 has 13 amino acids. Trimming stripped 0 bases from V and 0 bases from J, with 3 bases between. Germline V gene sequence: CDR1 SGHRS, CDR2 YFSETQ. CDR3 loop: CASSLAVNTEAFF. In DNA form, the CDR3 reads TGCGCCAGCAGCTTGGCCGTGAACACTGAAGCTTTCTTT.

This chain connects TRBV11-3 to TRBJ2-1; 10 positions match TRBD2. The junction had 4 bases not matched to a gene; V was cut back by 6 bases and J by 8 bases. Germline-derived CDR1 and CDR2 are SGHNT and YENEEA. The CDR3 spans 13 residues. CDR3 coding DNA: TGTGCCAGCAGAGATGGGACTAGCGATGAGCAGTTCTTC. Its translation is CASRDGTSDEQFF. The full variable domain, completed using reference TRBV11-3 and TRBJ2-1, is EAGVVQSPRYKIIEKKQPVAFWCNPISGHNTLYWYLQNLGQGPELLIRYENEEAVDDSQLPKDRFSAERLKGVDSTLKIQPAELGDSAVYLCASRDGTSDEQFFGPGTRLTVL.

The chain has TRBV7-3 and TRBJ2-1; 11 bases are shared with TRBD2. This CDR3 region has 16 residues. Germline trimming cut 1 base from V and 10 bases from J; bases unmatched to any gene: 9. Germline CDR1 reads SGHTA; CDR2 reads FQGTGA. The CDR3: CASSLIQLAGAGEQFF. Written as DNA, the CDR3 is TGTGCCAGCAGCTTAATCCAACTAGCGGGAGCAGGGGAGCAGTTCTTC.

This rearrangement joins TRBV7-3 to TRBJ2-3; TRBD2 agrees at 7 bases. Germline loops: CDR1 SGHTA, CDR2 FQGTGA. This CDR3 region has 15 residues. V gave up 3 bases and J gave up 0 bases; unmatched junction bases: 3. DNA for the CDR3: TGTGCCAGCAGCTTTTTGCGGGGGAGCACAGATACGCAGTATTTT. Translating it yields CASSFLRGSTDTQYF.

The chain carries TRBV7-3 and TRBJ1-3; 10 bases are a match to TRBD1. Trimming cost V 5 bases and J 6 bases; bases outside gene matches: 4. Germline CDR1 and CDR2: SGHTA and FQGTGA. CDR3 length equals 14 residues. CDR3 sequence: CASSRTGGSNTIYF. CDR3 in DNA: TGTGCCAGCAGCCGGACAGGGGGTTCAAACACCATATATTTT.